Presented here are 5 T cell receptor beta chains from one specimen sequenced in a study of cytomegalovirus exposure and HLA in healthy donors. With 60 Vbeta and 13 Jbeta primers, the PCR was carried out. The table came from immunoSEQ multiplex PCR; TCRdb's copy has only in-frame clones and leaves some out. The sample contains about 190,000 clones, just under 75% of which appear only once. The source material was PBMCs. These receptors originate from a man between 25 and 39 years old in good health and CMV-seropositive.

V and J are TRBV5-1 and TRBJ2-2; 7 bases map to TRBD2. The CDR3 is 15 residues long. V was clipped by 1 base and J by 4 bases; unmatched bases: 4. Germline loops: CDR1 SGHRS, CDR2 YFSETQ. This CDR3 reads CASSLRGEGTGELFF. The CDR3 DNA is TGCGCCAGCAGCTTGAGAGGGGAGGGCACCGGGGAGCTGTTTTTT.

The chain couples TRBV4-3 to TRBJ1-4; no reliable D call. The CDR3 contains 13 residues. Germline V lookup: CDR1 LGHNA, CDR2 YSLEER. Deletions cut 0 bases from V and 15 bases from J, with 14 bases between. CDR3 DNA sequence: TGCGCCAGCAGCCAAGATTTTAGGAGGGAGTTGTTTTTT. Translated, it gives CASSQDFRRELFF.

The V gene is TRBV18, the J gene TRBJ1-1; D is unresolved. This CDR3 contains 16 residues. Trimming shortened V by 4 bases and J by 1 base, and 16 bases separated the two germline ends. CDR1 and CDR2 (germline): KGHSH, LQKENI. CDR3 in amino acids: CASSRAVGTANTEAFF. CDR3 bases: TGTGCCAGCTCACGGGCTGTGGGCACCGCGAACACTGAAGCTTTCTTT.

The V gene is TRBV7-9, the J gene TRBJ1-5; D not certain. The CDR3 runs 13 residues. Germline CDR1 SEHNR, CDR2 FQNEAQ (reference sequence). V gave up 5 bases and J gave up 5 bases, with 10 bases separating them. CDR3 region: CASSPQPDQPQHF. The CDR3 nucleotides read TGTGCCAGCAGCCCACAACCCGATCAGCCCCAGCATTTT.

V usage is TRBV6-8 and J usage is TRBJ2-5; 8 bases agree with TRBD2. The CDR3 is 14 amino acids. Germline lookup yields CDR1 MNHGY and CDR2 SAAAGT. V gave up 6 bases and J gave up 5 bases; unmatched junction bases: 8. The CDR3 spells CASRPGGPSETQYF. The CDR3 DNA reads TGTGCCAGCAGGCCGGGAGGGCCATCCGAGACCCAGTACTTC.